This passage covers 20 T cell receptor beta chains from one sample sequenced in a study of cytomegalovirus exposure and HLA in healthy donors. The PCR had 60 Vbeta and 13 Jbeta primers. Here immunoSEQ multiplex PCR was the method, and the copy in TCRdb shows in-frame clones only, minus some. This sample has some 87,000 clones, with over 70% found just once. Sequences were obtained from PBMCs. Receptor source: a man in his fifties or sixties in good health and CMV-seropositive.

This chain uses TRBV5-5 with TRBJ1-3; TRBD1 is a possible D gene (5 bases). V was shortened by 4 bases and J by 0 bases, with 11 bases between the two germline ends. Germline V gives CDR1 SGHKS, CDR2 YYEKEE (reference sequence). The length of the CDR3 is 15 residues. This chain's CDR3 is CASSPTAVSGNTIYF. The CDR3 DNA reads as TGTGCCAGCAGCCCGACAGCAGTCTCTGGAAACACCATATATTTT.

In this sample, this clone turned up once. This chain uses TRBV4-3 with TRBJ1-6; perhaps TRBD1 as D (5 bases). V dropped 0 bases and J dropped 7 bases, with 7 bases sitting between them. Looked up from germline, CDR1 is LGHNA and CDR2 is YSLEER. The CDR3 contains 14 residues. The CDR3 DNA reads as TGCGCCAGCAGCCAAGAGGGGGGAAATTCACCCCTCCACTTT. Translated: CASSQEGGNSPLHF.

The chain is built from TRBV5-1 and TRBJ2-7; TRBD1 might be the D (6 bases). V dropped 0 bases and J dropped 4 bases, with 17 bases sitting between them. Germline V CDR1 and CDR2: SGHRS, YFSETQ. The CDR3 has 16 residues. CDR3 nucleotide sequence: TGCGCCAGCAGCTTGGAACTCCAGGGGTCTTCTTACGAGCAGTACTTC. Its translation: CASSLELQGSSYEQYF.

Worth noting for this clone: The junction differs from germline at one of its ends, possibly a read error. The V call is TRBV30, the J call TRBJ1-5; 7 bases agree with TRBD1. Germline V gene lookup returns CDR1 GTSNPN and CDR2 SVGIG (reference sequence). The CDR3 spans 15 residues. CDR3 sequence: CAWSLRGLGNQPQNF. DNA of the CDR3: TGTGCCTGGAGTTTAAGGGGGCTGGGCAATCAGCCCCAGAATTTT.

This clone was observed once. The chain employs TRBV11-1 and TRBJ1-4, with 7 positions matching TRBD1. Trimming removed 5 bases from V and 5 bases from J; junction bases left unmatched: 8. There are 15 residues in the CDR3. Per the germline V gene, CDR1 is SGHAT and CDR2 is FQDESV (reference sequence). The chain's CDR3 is CASSPSGTANEKLFF. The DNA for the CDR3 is TGTGCCAGCAGCCCCTCCGGGACAGCGAATGAAAAACTGTTTTTT. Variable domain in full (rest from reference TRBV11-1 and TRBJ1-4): EAEVAQSPRYKITEKSQAVAFWCDPISGHATLYWYRQILGQGPELLVQFQDESVVDDSQLPKDRFSAERLKGVDSTLKIQPAELGDSAMYLCASSPSGTANEKLFFGSGTQLSVL.

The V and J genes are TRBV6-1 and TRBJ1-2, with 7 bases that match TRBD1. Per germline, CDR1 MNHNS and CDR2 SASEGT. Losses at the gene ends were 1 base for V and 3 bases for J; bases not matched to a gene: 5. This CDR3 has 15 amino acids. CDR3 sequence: CASSEVLGTDYGYTF. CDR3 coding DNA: TGTGCCAGCAGTGAAGTGCTCGGGACAGACTATGGCTACACCTTC.

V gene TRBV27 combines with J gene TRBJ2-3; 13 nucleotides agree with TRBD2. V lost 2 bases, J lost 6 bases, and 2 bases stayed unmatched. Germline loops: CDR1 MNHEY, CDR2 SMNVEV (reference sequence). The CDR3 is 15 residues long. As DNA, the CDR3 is TGTGCCAGCAGTTTACGACTAGCGGGGGGCGATACGCAGTATTTT. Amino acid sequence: CASSLRLAGGDTQYF.

As DNA, the CDR3 is TGTGCCAGCAACTCCGGGACAGAAGCTTTCTTT. Protein sequence: CASNSGTEAFF. The rearrangement links TRBV7-9 to TRBJ1-1; tentative D call: TRBD1 (6 bases). Germline loops: CDR1 SEHNR, CDR2 FQNEAQ (reference sequence). The CDR3 totals 11 residues. With 7 bases removed from V and 8 bases from J, the gap between germline ends came to 11 bases.

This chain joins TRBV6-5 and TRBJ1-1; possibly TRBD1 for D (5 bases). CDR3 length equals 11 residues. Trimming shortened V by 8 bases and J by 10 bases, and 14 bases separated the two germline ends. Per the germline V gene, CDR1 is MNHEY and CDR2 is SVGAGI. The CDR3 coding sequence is TGTGCCAGCGGTGGGGGGTCGGTAGCTTTCTTT. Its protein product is CASGGGSVAFF.

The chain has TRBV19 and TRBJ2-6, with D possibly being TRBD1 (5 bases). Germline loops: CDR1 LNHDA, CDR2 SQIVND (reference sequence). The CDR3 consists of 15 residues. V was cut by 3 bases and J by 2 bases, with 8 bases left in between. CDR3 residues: CASSIQGPGANVLTF. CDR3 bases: TGTGCCAGTAGTATCCAGGGTCCTGGGGCCAACGTCCTGACTTTC.

The CDR3 spells CASSLWAGGTYGYTF. CDR3 DNA sequence: TGTGCCAGCAGTTTATGGGCAGGAGGGACCTATGGCTACACCTTC. The V call is TRBV27, the J call TRBJ1-2, with D perhaps matching TRBD1 (5 bases). V lost 1 base and J lost 4, with 13 bases in between. There are 15 residues in the CDR3. Germline V gene data show CDR1 as MNHEY and CDR2 as SMNVEV (reference sequence).

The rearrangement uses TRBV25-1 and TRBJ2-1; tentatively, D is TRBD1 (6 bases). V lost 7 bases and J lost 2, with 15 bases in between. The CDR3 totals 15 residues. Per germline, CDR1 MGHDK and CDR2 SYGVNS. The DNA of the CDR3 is TGTGCCAGCACCCCCAGACAGGCACCCTACAATGAGCAGTTCTTC. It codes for CASTPRQAPYNEQFF. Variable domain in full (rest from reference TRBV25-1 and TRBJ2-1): EADIYQTPRYLVIGTGKKITLECSQTMGHDKMYWYQQDPGMELHLIHYSYGVNSTEKGDLSSESTVSRIRTEHFPLTLESARPSHTSQYLCASTPRQAPYNEQFFGPGTRLTVL.

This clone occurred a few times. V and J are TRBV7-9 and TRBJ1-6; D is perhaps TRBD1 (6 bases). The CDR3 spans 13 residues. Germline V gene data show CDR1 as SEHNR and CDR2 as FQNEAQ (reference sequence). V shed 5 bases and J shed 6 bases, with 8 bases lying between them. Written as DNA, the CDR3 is TGTGCCAGCAGCGGACAGCTTAATTCACCCCTCCACTTT. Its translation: CASSGQLNSPLHF.

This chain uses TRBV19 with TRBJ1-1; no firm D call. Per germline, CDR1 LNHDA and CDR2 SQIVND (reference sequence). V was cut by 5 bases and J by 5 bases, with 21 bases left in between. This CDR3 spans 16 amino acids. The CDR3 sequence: CASSSLYGLPRTEAFF. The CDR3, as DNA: TGTGCCAGTAGTTCCTTATACGGCCTACCGCGGACTGAAGCTTTCTTT.

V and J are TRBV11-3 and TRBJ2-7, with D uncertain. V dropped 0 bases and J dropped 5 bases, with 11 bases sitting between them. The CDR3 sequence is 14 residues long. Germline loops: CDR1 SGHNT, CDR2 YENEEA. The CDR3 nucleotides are TGTGCCAGCAGCTTAGATCGGGTTGCTCACGAGCAGTACTTC. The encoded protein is CASSLDRVAHEQYF.

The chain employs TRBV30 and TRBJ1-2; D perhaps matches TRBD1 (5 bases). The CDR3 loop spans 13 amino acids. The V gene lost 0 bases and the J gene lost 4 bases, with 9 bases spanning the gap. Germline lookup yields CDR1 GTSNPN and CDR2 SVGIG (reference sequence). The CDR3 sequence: CAWSVWGGYGYTF. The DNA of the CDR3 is TGTGCCTGGAGTGTGTGGGGGGGCTATGGCTACACCTTC.

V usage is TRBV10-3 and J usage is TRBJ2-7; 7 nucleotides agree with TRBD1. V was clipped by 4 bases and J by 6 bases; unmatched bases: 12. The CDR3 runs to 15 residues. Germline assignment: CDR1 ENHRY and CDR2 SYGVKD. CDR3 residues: CAISGGDSLRVEQYF. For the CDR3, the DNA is TGTGCCATCAGTGGAGGGGACAGCCTTCGGGTCGAGCAGTACTTC.

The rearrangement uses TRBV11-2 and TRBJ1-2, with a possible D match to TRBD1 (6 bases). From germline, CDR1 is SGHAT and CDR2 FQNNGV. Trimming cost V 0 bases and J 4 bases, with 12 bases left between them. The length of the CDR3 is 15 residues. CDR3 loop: CASSLDQNRVYGYTF. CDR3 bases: TGTGCCAGCAGCTTAGATCAGAACAGGGTCTATGGCTACACCTTC. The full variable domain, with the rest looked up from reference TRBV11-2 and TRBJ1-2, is EAGVAQSPRYKIIEKRQSVAFWCNPISGHATLYWYQQILGQGPKLLIQFQNNGVVDDSQLPKDRFSAERLKGVDSTLKIQPAKLEDSAVYLCASSLDQNRVYGYTFGSGTRLTVV.

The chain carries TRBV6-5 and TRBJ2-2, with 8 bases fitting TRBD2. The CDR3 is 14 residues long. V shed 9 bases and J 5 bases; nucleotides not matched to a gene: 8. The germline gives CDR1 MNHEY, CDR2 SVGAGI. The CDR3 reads CASGTGGQTGELFF. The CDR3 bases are TGTGCCAGTGGGACGGGGGGGCAGACCGGGGAGCTGTTTTTT.

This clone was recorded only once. The CDR3 loop reads CASSRGQETALYNSPLHF. The CDR3 bases are TGTGCCAGCTCTCGAGGACAGGAAACTGCCCTCTATAATTCACCCCTCCACTTT. This chain links TRBV18 with TRBJ1-6, with 7 positions matching TRBD1. The V segment lost 6 bases and the J segment 3 bases; nucleotides outside the gene matches: 14. The CDR3 is 18 amino acids. CDR1 and CDR2 from the germline V gene are KGHSH and LQKENI.